A selection of T cell receptor beta chains follows, all from one sample in a study of control samples from healthy donors and cancer patients. This table comes from immunoSEQ multiplex PCR, and its TCRdb copy is limited to in-frame clones, with some not included. The table includes fewer than 300,000 clones, over 75% detected once. Sequenced input: PBMCs. These receptors all stem from a woman aged 60-75 years with lung cancer. Each CDR3 is given with its conserved first and last residue. Each record gives: V gene, J gene, clone size, D gene, CDR3 protein, CDR3 DNA. D genes are given only for firm matches. Not all rows give a size; the values are once, few, many and, for expanded clones, a class.

>TRBV11-2|TRBJ1-6|.|TRBD1
CASSLPGGQGSSPLHF
TGTGCCAGCAGCTTACCTGGGGGACAGGGTAGCTCACCCCTCCACTTT
>TRBV6-1|TRBJ2-1|.|TRBD1
CASREGGLNEQFF
TGTGCCAGCAGGGAAGGGGGCCTCAATGAGCAGTTCTTC
>TRBV5-1|TRBJ2-1|.|TRBD2
CASSPKGLDNEQFF
TGCGCCAGCAGCCCCAAGGGACTAGACAATGAGCAGTTCTTC
>TRBV7-3|TRBJ1-2|.|TRBD1
CASSLGGGSGYTF
TGTGCCAGCAGCTTAGGAGGGGGCTCTGGCTACACCTTC
>TRBV11-2|TRBJ2-3|.|.
CASSLDGRLREYF
TGTGCCAGCAGCTTAGATGGGAGACTCCGGGAGTATTTT
>TRBV18|TRBJ1-2|once|TRBD1
CASSPIGQGYGYTF
TGTGCCAGCTCACCTATAGGACAGGGTTATGGCTACACCTTC
>TRBV18|TRBJ2-1|.|.
CASSPPPGRVGSNEQFF
TGTGCCAGCTCACCACCTCCGGGCAGGGTGGGAAGCAATGAGCAGTTCTTC
>TRBV5-4|TRBJ2-7|.|.
CASSLAGGLNLYEQYF
TGTGCCAGCAGCTTGGCCGGGGGACTCAACCTCTACGAGCAGTACTTC
>TRBV6-5|TRBJ2-6|.|TRBD2
CASSSGRPGANVLTF
TGTGCCAGCAGCTCCGGGAGGCCTGGGGCCAACGTCCTGACTTTC
>TRBV2|TRBJ1-2|.|.
CASSAGGRGYTF
TGTGCCAGCAGTGCGGGAGGGCGCGGCTACACCTTC
>TRBV2|TRBJ2-5|.|.
CASSAQGLPQETQYF
TGTGCCAGCAGTGCCCAGGGGCTCCCTCAAGAGACCCAGTACTTC
>TRBV4-2|TRBJ2-5|few|.
CASSQEEGGGTMGVSWTQYF
TGTGCCAGCAGCCAAGAAGAAGGGGGGGGCACGATGGGAGTCAGTTGGACCCAGTACTTC
>TRBV7-7|TRBJ2-3|.|TRBD1
CASSDGTGGWTDTQYF
TGTGCTAGCAGCGACGGGACAGGAGGGTGGACAGATACGCAGTATTTT
>TRBV19|TRBJ2-7|.|.
CASSTPGPGWYEQYF
TGTGCCAGTAGCACCCCTGGACCGGGGTGGTACGAGCAGTACTTC
>TRBV3-1/TRBV3-2|TRBJ1-1|.|TRBD1
CASSQEAYRGGGNTEAFF
TGTGCCAGCAGCCAAGAAGCGTACAGGGGAGGGGGGAACACTGAAGCTTTCTTT
>TRBV5-5|TRBJ2-5|.|.
CASSLASGNGETQYF
TGTGCCAGCAGCTTGGCGTCGGGGAACGGAGAGACCCAGTACTTC
>TRBV27|TRBJ1-6|few|TRBD1
CASSAGTGRSPLHF
TGTGCCAGCAGCGCCGGGACAGGGCGTTCACCCCTCCACTTT
>TRBV9|TRBJ1-1|once|TRBD1
CASSTLQGDTEAFF
TGTGCCAGCAGCACCCTACAGGGGGACACTGAAGCTTTCTTT
>TRBV9|TRBJ2-5|once|TRBD1
CASSERDRGLGETQYF
TGTGCCAGCAGCGAGAGGGACAGGGGGCTGGGGGAGACCCAGTACTTC
>TRBV11-2|TRBJ2-1|.|.
CASSLGQNNEQFF
TGTGCCAGCAGCTTAGGACAGAACAATGAGCAGTTCTTC
>TRBV30|TRBJ2-7|.|TRBD2
CAWSAVLAGDEQYF
TGTGCCTGGAGTGCTGTCCTAGCGGGAGACGAGCAGTACTTC
>TRBV7-8|TRBJ1-6|.|.
CASSTGTAGRSLHF
TGTGCCAGCAGCACCGGGACTGCCGGGAGGTCCCTCCACTTT
>TRBV7-6|TRBJ2-1|once|TRBD2
CASSLSLAGGYNEQFF
TGTGCCAGCAGCCTCTCACTAGCGGGAGGGTACAATGAGCAGTTCTTC
>TRBV28|TRBJ2-3|.|.
CASREGAPRSTDTQYF
TGTGCCAGCAGGGAGGGGGCCCCACGAAGCACAGATACGCAGTATTTT
>TRBV19|TRBJ2-2|few|TRBD2
CASSISGAGTGELFF
TGTGCCAGTAGTATAAGCGGGGCTGGCACCGGGGAGCTGTTTTTT
>TRBV20-1|TRBJ1-2|.|.
CSAGDAYGYTF
TGCAGTGCTGGGGATGCCTATGGCTACACCTTC
>TRBV15|TRBJ1-6|few|.
CATSRDKGFGSPLHF
TGTGCCACCAGCAGAGATAAGGGATTCGGGTCACCCCTCCACTTT
>TRBV29-1|TRBJ1-1|.|.
CSVDRATEAFF
TGCAGCGTTGACAGGGCCACTGAAGCTTTCTTT
>TRBV6-1|TRBJ1-3|.|.
CASSSRGGRDTIYF
TGTGCCAGCAGTTCCCGGGGAGGGAGGGACACCATATATTTT
>TRBV19|TRBJ1-2|few|.
CASRQGSNYGYTF
TGTGCCAGTAGACAGGGATCGAACTATGGCTACACCTTC
>TRBV7-6|TRBJ2-3|.|.
CASSFQGGKGTDTQYF
TGTGCCAGCAGCTTCCAGGGAGGAAAGGGCACAGATACGCAGTATTTT
>TRBV5-6|TRBJ1-1|.|TRBD1
CASSLAGGTENTEAFF
TGTGCCAGCAGCTTGGCCGGCGGGACAGAGAACACTGAAGCTTTCTTT
>TRBV2|TRBJ2-7|.|TRBD1
CASRRTGSYEQYF
TGTGCCAGCAGACGGACAGGCTCCTACGAGCAGTACTTC
>TRBV6-5|TRBJ1-4|.|TRBD1
CASSRDRDGWEKLFF
TGTGCCAGCAGTCGGGACAGGGACGGGTGGGAAAAACTGTTTTTT
>TRBV4-2|TRBJ2-1|.|.
CASSQEGREQFF
TGTGCCAGCAGCCAAGAAGGAAGAGAGCAGTTCTTC
>TRBV12-3/TRBV12-4|TRBJ2-1|.|.
CASSSGGWDEQFF
TGTGCCAGCAGTTCCGGGGGTTGGGATGAGCAGTTCTTC
>TRBV24-1|TRBJ2-5|.|TRBD1
CATRPSGTGQETQYF
TGTGCCACCAGACCGTCTGGGACAGGCCAAGAGACCCAGTACTTC
>TRBV19|TRBJ1-1|.|.
CASKRGGLNTEAFF
TGTGCCAGTAAGAGGGGGGGTCTGAACACTGAAGCTTTCTTT
>TRBV20-1|TRBJ1-1|.|.
CSARKGTEAFF
TGCAGTGCCCGCAAAGGGACTGAAGCTTTCTTT
>TRBV7-3|TRBJ2-7|once|.
CASSAQREGEQYF
TGTGCCAGCAGTGCTCAGAGGGAAGGGGAGCAGTACTTC